This T cell receptor beta chain originates from a study of blood T cells in healthy people across ages (dated by TCRdb to between 2015 and 2017). Background on the whole study: In model experiments, template switching captured roughly one uniquely barcoded TCR beta cDNA molecule for every two T cells. The study analyzed two additional independent replicas of 1 million unique cDNA reads from the same blood draw for two donors, one aged 18 to 30 and one aged 80 or older. Donors of different ages were randomly distributed across sequencing lanes to avoid experimental bias. Four age groups were formed from the donors: young (average roughly 16 years), middle-aged (approximately 40), aged (roughly 59) and long-lived (less than 85). Using deep sequencing normalized with unique cDNA molecular identifiers, the study measured how TCR beta repertoire diversity changes with age.

The donors were some 36 Caucasian individuals from Russia, aged roughly 6 to 90 years, who were systemically healthy. Ten milliliters of peripheral blood were drawn from each donor into EDTA-treated Vacutainer tubes. Ficoll-Paque density-gradient centrifugation was used to isolate PBMCs, with at least 6.5 million obtained per sample. Total RNA was extracted from PBMCs with Trizol reagent, with at least 6 micrograms obtained per sample. Naive CD45RAhigh/CD27high T cell percentages were measured by flow cytometry on a PBMC aliquot from every donor. What the research found in general, with its limitations: A strong correlation was found between observed TCR beta diversity and the percentage of naive T cells measured by flow cytometry. Compared with the aged group, more naive CD4+ T cells, fewer expanded clones and increased TCR diversity were shown by the long-lived group, suggesting age selection. Because profiling used bulk unsorted PBMCs, naive and antigen-experienced compartments could not be compared conclusively. Because the CMV infection status of the donors was unknown, age-related changes in expanded clonotypes may potentially have been confounded. Estimates of total diversity based on one million sequenced T cells were regarded as lower bounds and as underestimates. As age increased, observed TCR beta diversity per million T cells dropped in a roughly linear way, and a significant reduction was already evident by age 40.

This clonotype was observed at least ten times. This clone's antigen is unknown. Base qualities are not at hand, and no much larger clone is one base apart. The library was produced with 5' RACE. Sequencing instrument: Illumina HiSeq 2500. A second PCR of roughly 7 to 11 cycles was performed with a sample-barcoded 5' primer and a J-beta primer mix. A template-switch 5' adaptor carrying 12 random nucleotides introduced a unique molecular identifier onto each TCR beta cDNA molecule. Each sample yielded at least 3 million CDR3-containing paired-end reads. All of the RNA was converted into first-strand cDNA using the Mint cDNA synthesis kit, with a TRBC-specific oligonucleotide serving as the primer. Following uracil-DNA glycosylase treatment, all cDNA underwent a first 18-cycle PCR with the universal primers M1SS and BC2_uni_R. The study's processing was this. Normalization of each sample was performed by random selection of 1 million high-quality reads, each carrying a distinct molecular identifier. Instead of being binned into consensus sequences, reads with shared molecular identifiers were discarded. MiTCR, with a Q25 quality threshold and the strictest error-elimination algorithm, was used for CDR3 identification, clonotype clustering and error correction. A nonparametric unseen species model with Euler transformation was used to estimate a lower bound on total TCR beta diversity. The public reads were reanalyzed by TCRdb: fastp trimming at Q25, MiXCR alignment, in-frame beta chains only. Entries are consolidated by CDR3 protein sequence, retaining the most common genes and DNA. The V and J calls reflect TCRdb's pipeline rather than the authors' work. Counted in this sample were more than 1,400,000 distinct CDR3 sequences; approximately 38% of them appeared once. 7.9% of the sample is taken by the ten largest.

The TCR was taken from a woman aged 18-29 years in good health. Sequencing was performed on blood.

The CDR3 region: CASSFTTDTQYF. Read as DNA, the sequence is TGCGCCAGCAGCTTTACTACGGATACGCAGTATTTT. The chain joins TRBV5-1 to TRBJ2-3, with no D gene named confidently. The cysteine opens and the phenylalanine closes a CDR3 of 12 amino acids. Of all the DNA, just the CDR3 is kept, 36 bases in frame from base 1. CDR1 and CDR2 were assigned from the germline V gene as SGHRS and YFSETQ. The germline ends are 7 bases apart after V is trimmed by 2 bases and J by 6 bases.